The 30 T cell receptor beta chains presented below share a single source sample, sequenced in a study of blood T cell repertoires in COVID-19. Some clones are missing from TCRdb's copy, which holds only in-frame ones; the method was immunoSEQ multiplex PCR. The top ten clones hold approximately 4% of a sample with roughly 310,000 clones, around nine tenths of them seen once. Input material: peripheral blood. All receptors derive from a woman between 50 and 59 years old with active or convalescent COVID-19.

The chain combines TRBV6-5 with TRBJ1-5; perhaps TRBD1 as D (5 bases). Germline V gene data show CDR1 as MNHEY and CDR2 as SVGAGI. This CDR3 region has 15 residues. V was shortened by 1 base and J by 7 bases, with 14 bases between the two germline ends. The CDR3 sequence: CASSYYPGKDQPQHF. The CDR3 region has the DNA TGTGCCAGCAGTTACTATCCAGGGAAAGACCAGCCCCAGCATTTT.

The gene calls are TRBV11-2 and TRBJ1-1, with 10 nucleotides matching TRBD1. With V trimmed by 4 bases and J by 4 bases, 9 bases remained unmatched. CDR1 and CDR2 from the germline V gene are SGHAT and FQNNGV. This CDR3 spans 16 amino acids. CDR3: CASSSVRDRGFTEAFF. The CDR3 DNA sequence: TGTGCCAGCAGCTCCGTCCGGGACAGGGGTTTCACTGAAGCTTTCTTT.

J is TRBJ2-7 and V is TRBV30; TRBD1 agrees at 10 bases. V shed 0 bases, J shed 3 bases, and the junction held 2 bases outside the gene matches. The CDR3 has 14 amino acids. Germline V gene lookup returns CDR1 GTSNPN and CDR2 SVGIG (reference sequence). The CDR3 spells CAWSVGTGDYEQYF. CDR3 bases: TGTGCCTGGAGTGTTGGGACAGGGGACTACGAGCAGTACTTC.

This sequence joins TRBV6-5 and TRBJ2-7; TRBD1 matches 9 bases. The CDR3 extends over 13 amino acids. V gave up 10 bases and J gave up 2 bases; unmatched junction bases: 6. Germline values: CDR1 MNHEY, CDR2 SVGAGI. The CDR3 DNA sequence: TGTGCCATTCGGACAGGGGAGGCCTACGAGCAGTACTTC. This sequence encodes CAIRTGEAYEQYF.

This clone was recorded only once. This chain joins TRBV19 and TRBJ2-2; weak D call: TRBD1 (5 bases). CDR3 size: 15 residues. V was trimmed by 2 bases and J by 3 bases, leaving 10 bases between them. CDR1 and CDR2 from the germline V gene are LNHDA and SQIVND (reference sequence). In DNA, the CDR3 is TGTGCCAGTAGTATAAGGGGCCTATACACCGGGGAGCTGTTTTTT. Residues: CASSIRGLYTGELFF.

This clone was seen a handful of times. CDR3 nucleotide sequence: TGTGCCAGCAGCCAAGGGACTAGCGGGGGGGCCGGTGTGGAGACCCAGTACTTC. Its protein is CASSQGTSGGAGVETQYF. The rearrangement joins TRBV4-2 to TRBJ2-5; 15 bases match TRBD2. This CDR3 is built from 18 residues. In germline, CDR1 is LGHNA, CDR2 YNFKEQ. The V and J ends lost 1 base and 5 bases, in that order; junction bases with no gene match: 8.

V usage is TRBV7-8 and J usage is TRBJ2-7, with unresolved D. The V gene's germline CDR1 is SGHVS and CDR2 FQNEAQ. Deletions cut 5 bases from V and 3 bases from J, with 11 bases between. This CDR3 is built from 13 residues. CDR3 in DNA: TGTGCCAGCAGCGCGATCCAACTCTACGAGCAGTACTTC. Translation: CASSAIQLYEQYF.

The V call is TRBV7-2, the J call TRBJ1-5, with D tentatively TRBD1 (6 bases). Germline V gene data show CDR1 as SGHTA and CDR2 as FQGNSA. The CDR3 contains 16 residues. V lost 5 bases and J 1 base, leaving 15 bases between the germline ends. The CDR3 reads CASSQGGGGSNQPQHF. The CDR3 nucleotides are TGTGCCAGCAGCCAAGGGGGGGGAGGGAGCAATCAGCCCCAGCATTTT.

In this sample, this clone turned up a few times. The chain employs TRBV11-2 and TRBJ2-5, with 7 bases identical to TRBD2. V gave up 1 base and J gave up 2 bases; unmatched junction bases: 4. CDR3 length: 15 residues. Germline V gives CDR1 SGHAT, CDR2 FQNNGV. This CDR3 is CASSLVGAGQETQYF. In DNA form, the CDR3 reads TGTGCCAGCAGCTTAGTAGGAGCGGGACAAGAGACCCAGTACTTC.

The chain uses TRBV7-8 and TRBJ2-3; no clear D. The V gene's germline CDR1 is SGHVS and CDR2 FQNEAQ. The CDR3 loop spans 13 amino acids. V was trimmed by 6 bases and J by 1 base, leaving 8 bases between them. CDR3 residues: CASRVGGTDTQYF. CDR3 DNA: TGTGCCAGCAGAGTGGGCGGCACAGATACGCAGTATTTT.

This chain links TRBV11-2 with TRBJ1-6, with 9 bases that match TRBD1. The length of the CDR3 is 17 residues. Germline values: CDR1 SGHAT, CDR2 FQNNGV. The ends lost 5 bases at V and 4 bases at J; junction bases unmatched: 9. The CDR3 region has the DNA TGTGCCAGCAGCCCGAGAGACAGGGGGTCTTATAATTCACCCCTCCACTTT. This sequence encodes CASSPRDRGSYNSPLHF.

The chain is built from TRBV10-3 and TRBJ1-1, with TRBD1 matching 7 bases. CDR1 is ENHRY and CDR2 is SYGVKD in the germline V gene. There are 11 residues in the CDR3. J gave up 11 bases and V 3 bases, and 3 bases lay outside the gene matches. CDR3 bases: TGTGCCATCAGTGATGGACAGGCGGCTTTCTTT. Translated: CAISDGQAAFF.

This chain links TRBV19 with TRBJ2-7; 7 bases fit TRBD1. This CDR3 region has 14 residues. Trimming at V came to 9 bases and at J to 6 bases, leaving 14 bases not matched to a gene. Germline assignment: CDR1 LNHDA and CDR2 SQIVND (reference sequence). CDR3 sequence reads: CASNGNRGVGEQYF. DNA of the CDR3: TGTGCCAGCAATGGGAACAGGGGAGTGGGCGAGCAGTACTTC.

CDR3 protein: CANPSPYGYTF. The CDR3 nucleotides are TGTGCCAACCCTAGCCCTTATGGCTACACCTTC. The chain carries TRBV3-1 (or the pseudogene TRBV3-2) and TRBJ1-2, with D unresolved. The germline CDR1 and CDR2 sequences are LGHDT and YNNKEL (reference sequence). The CDR3 sequence is 11 residues long. Trimming pared 10 bases from V and 5 bases from J, leaving 11 bases between.

The chain joins TRBV19 to TRBJ1-4; TRBD1 aligns across 9 bases. The CDR3 runs to 17 residues. Germline V CDR1 and CDR2: LNHDA, SQIVND (reference sequence). V shed 4 bases, J shed 8 bases, and the junction held 14 bases outside the gene matches. The CDR3 here is CASSTGGTGTGKEKLFF. In DNA, the CDR3 is TGTGCCAGTAGTACCGGGGGCACCGGGACAGGGAAGGAAAAACTGTTTTTT.

Regarding this clone: The same CDR3 also results from other DNA sequences found in this sample. The chain links TRBV7-9 to TRBJ2-7, with no clear D. Deletions cut 6 bases from V and 3 bases from J, with 6 bases between. CDR3 size: 11 residues. CDR1 is SEHNR and CDR2 is FQNEAQ in the germline V gene (reference sequence). This CDR3 reads CASSSLYEQYF. The CDR3 coding sequence is TGTGCCAGCAGTTCCCTCTACGAGCAGTACTTC.

The chain carries TRBV20-1 and TRBJ1-4; possibly TRBD1 for D (6 bases). Trimming removed 3 bases from V and 5 bases from J, with 13 bases in between. Germline V gives CDR1 DFQATT, CDR2 SNEGSKA (reference sequence). The CDR3 sequence is 14 residues long. CDR3 region: CSASETGFNEKLFF. The CDR3 DNA follows: TGCAGTGCTAGTGAAACAGGGTTCAATGAAAAACTGTTTTTT.

The chain recombines TRBV9 with TRBJ2-7; the D gene is possibly TRBD2 (6 bases). Germline lookup yields CDR1 SGDLS and CDR2 YYNGEE. This CDR3 has 14 amino acids. Between the trimmed V and J ends, which lost 2 bases and 0 bases, there was a span of 9 bases. The CDR3 region is CASSVGLFSYEQYF. CDR3 in DNA: TGTGCCAGCAGCGTGGGACTTTTCTCCTACGAGCAGTACTTC.

The chain uses TRBV5-6 and TRBJ2-5; 11 nucleotides line up with TRBD1. V shed 1 base and J 5 bases; nucleotides not matched to a gene: 10. This CDR3 has 17 residues. Germline CDR1 and CDR2: SGHDT and YYEEEE. DNA for the CDR3: TGTGCCAGCAGCTTGTTCGCCCTGGGACAGGGGGTCGAGACCCAGTACTTC. Its protein product is CASSLFALGQGVETQYF.

This clone was counted a single time. CDR3 bases: TGTGCCTGGAGTTCCAACAGGGACACTGAAGCTTTCTTT. Its protein product is CAWSSNRDTEAFF. V is TRBV30 and J is TRBJ1-1, with D possibly matching TRBD1 (6 bases). There are 13 residues in the CDR3. V was pared by 2 bases and J by 3 bases, with 10 bases between. Germline CDR1 and CDR2: GTSNPN and SVGIG (reference sequence).

The rearrangement links TRBV5-4 to TRBJ2-3, with TRBD1 matching over 7 bases. J lost 6 bases, V lost 2 bases, and 6 bases had no gene match. The CDR3 contains 14 residues. The V gene's germline CDR1 is SGHNT and CDR2 YYREEE (reference sequence). The CDR3 region is CASSLKTGNDTQYF. The CDR3 region has the DNA TGTGCCAGCAGCTTAAAGACAGGGAACGATACGCAGTATTTT.

The chain carries TRBV28 and TRBJ2-7, with D possibly matching TRBD1 (6 bases). This CDR3 contains 14 residues. V lost 2 bases to trimming and J lost 5 bases, with 13 bases between them. Looked up from germline, CDR1 is MDHEN and CDR2 is SYDVKM. The CDR3 DNA sequence: TGTGCCAGCAGTTTAGCAGGGGAATCAAACGAGCAGTACTTC. Protein: CASSLAGESNEQYF.

The chain couples TRBV15 to TRBJ2-7, with D tentatively TRBD1 (6 bases). This CDR3 has 14 amino acids. Trimming removed 3 bases from V and 5 bases from J, with 14 bases in between. CDR1 is LNHNV and CDR2 is YYDKDF in the germline V gene (reference sequence). The CDR3 is CATSRTGSSDEQYF. CDR3 in DNA: TGTGCCACCAGCAGGACAGGTAGTAGCGACGAGCAGTACTTC.

The rearrangement uses TRBV5-1 and TRBJ1-6; D gene ambiguous. This CDR3 has 14 residues. CDR1 and CDR2 (germline): SGHRS, YFSETQ. Trimming stripped 6 bases from V and 5 bases from J, with 12 bases between. CDR3 sequence reads: CASKEGGNNSPLHF. DNA for the CDR3: TGCGCCAGCAAGGAGGGCGGAAATAATTCACCCCTCCACTTT. Using reference TRBV5-1 and TRBJ1-6 for the parts outside the CDR3, the full variable domain is KAGVTQTPRYLIKTRGQQVTLSCSPISGHRSVSWYQQTPGQGLQFLFEYFSETQRNKGNFPGRFSGRQFSNSRSEMNVSTLELGDSALYLCASKEGGNNSPLHFGNGTRLTVT.

This clone was recorded only once. This sequence joins TRBV27 and TRBJ1-1; D call uncertain. Looked up from germline, CDR1 is MNHEY and CDR2 is SMNVEV (reference sequence). The CDR3 spans 14 residues. V gave up 5 bases and J gave up 2 bases, with 12 bases separating them. DNA of the CDR3: TGTGCCAGCAGTCCCCGACTGAGAAACACTGAAGCTTTCTTT. Protein product: CASSPRLRNTEAFF.

This chain joins TRBV7-8 and TRBJ1-2; unclear D gene. V shed 0 bases and J shed 7 bases, with 9 bases lying between them. CDR3 length equals 13 residues. Germline lookup yields CDR1 SGHVS and CDR2 FQNEAQ. The CDR3 protein is CASSLAQQFGYTF. The CDR3 coding sequence is TGTGCCAGCAGCTTAGCGCAACAGTTTGGCTACACCTTC.

The chain has TRBV28 and TRBJ1-1; D possibly corresponds to TRBD1 (6 bases). Trimming removed 0 bases from V and 6 bases from J, with 8 bases in between. Germline V CDR1 and CDR2: MDHEN, SYDVKM. This CDR3 is 13 amino acids long. The CDR3 sequence: CASSLWGGPEAFF. The CDR3 nucleotides are TGTGCCAGCAGTTTATGGGGGGGGCCTGAAGCTTTCTTT.

Only a few counts were recorded for this clone. V usage is TRBV19 and J usage is TRBJ1-5; D gene uncertain. CDR1 LNHDA and CDR2 SQIVND come from the germline V gene (reference sequence). The CDR3 contains 14 residues. Trimming pared 5 bases from V and 2 bases from J, leaving 10 bases between. In nucleotides, the CDR3 is TGTGCCAGTAGTTTTCAGGTCGGCAATCAGCCCCAGCATTTT. The encoded protein is CASSFQVGNQPQHF.

The chain has TRBV30 and TRBJ1-1; the D gene is possibly TRBD1 (6 bases). The CDR3 sequence is 12 residues long. V was cut by 5 bases and J by 5 bases, with 12 bases left in between. Germline CDR1 GTSNPN, CDR2 SVGIG (reference sequence). CDR3: CAWGSGETEAFF. CDR3 nucleotide sequence: TGTGCCTGGGGTTCAGGGGAGACTGAAGCTTTCTTT.

V and J are TRBV28 and TRBJ1-5, with 8 positions matching TRBD1. CDR3 length: 14 amino acids. With 8 bases clipped from V and 0 bases from J, the junction kept 3 bases outside the gene matches. The germline CDR1 and CDR2 sequences are MDHEN and SYDVKM. CDR3 in DNA: TGTGCCAGCTCGACAGGGGATAGCAATCAGCCCCAGCATTTT. This encodes CASSTGDSNQPQHF.